This is a list of T cell receptor beta chains from one sample in a study of CD8 T cells in ankylosing spondylitis. In TCRdb, the 5' RACE reads were re-called with MiXCR into one record per CDR3 protein. The data hold 650,000 to 800,000 distinct CDR3 sequences, with around 17% observed a single time. Sequenced: blood, either unsorted or a sorted T cell fraction (not recorded which). The receptors derive from a male donor with ankylosing spondylitis. Each CDR3 is given with its conserved first and last residue. Fields, in order: V gene, clone size, D gene, J gene, CDR3 protein, CDR3 DNA. D genes are given only for firm matches. For some rows the clone size is stated as once, few or many, or as a class when expanded; others skip it.

v_call: TRBV24-1; clone_size: few; d_call: TRBD2; j_call: TRBJ2-3; cdr3_aa: CATSDPPGGALGTDTQYF; cdr3_nt: TGTGCCACCAGTGATCCCCCGGGGGGGGCTCTAGGCACAGATACGCAGTATTTT
v_call: TRBV7-2; clone_size: few; d_call: -; j_call: TRBJ1-1; cdr3_aa: CASSPRNRDTEAFF; cdr3_nt: TGTGCCAGCAGCCCTAGGAACAGGGACACTGAAGCTTTCTTT
v_call: TRBV6-2/TRBV6-3; clone_size: -; d_call: -; j_call: TRBJ2-7; cdr3_aa: CASRQTGSSYEQYF; cdr3_nt: TGTGCCAGCAGGCAAACAGGGAGCTCCTACGAGCAGTACTTC
v_call: TRBV7-2; clone_size: -; d_call: TRBD2; j_call: TRBJ2-3; cdr3_aa: CASSLRSAGVTDTQYF; cdr3_nt: TGTGCCAGCAGCTTACGGTCGGCGGGGGTGACAGATACGCAGTATTTT
v_call: TRBV12-3/TRBV12-4; clone_size: -; d_call: -; j_call: TRBJ2-7; cdr3_aa: CASSFSGKSYEQYF; cdr3_nt: TGTGCCAGCAGTTTTTCCGGGAAATCCTACGAGCAGTACTTC
v_call: TRBV6-2/TRBV6-3; clone_size: -; d_call: -; j_call: TRBJ2-7; cdr3_aa: CATLLTSGEQYF; cdr3_nt: TGTGCCACCCTATTGACTAGTGGGGAGCAGTACTTC
v_call: TRBV2; clone_size: -; d_call: -; j_call: TRBJ1-1; cdr3_aa: CAFKGSLGNTEAFF; cdr3_nt: TGTGCGTTTAAGGGGAGTCTTGGGAACACTGAAGCTTTCTTT
v_call: TRBV20-1; clone_size: -; d_call: -; j_call: TRBJ2-5; cdr3_aa: CSARDRGQVQETQYF; cdr3_nt: TGCAGTGCTAGAGATAGGGGTCAGGTCCAAGAGACCCAGTACTTC
v_call: TRBV18; clone_size: few; d_call: TRBD1; j_call: TRBJ1-4; cdr3_aa: CASFRRQGVNEKLFF; cdr3_nt: TGTGCCAGCTTCCGCCGACAGGGAGTAAATGAAAAACTGTTTTTT
v_call: TRBV11-2; clone_size: few; d_call: TRBD1; j_call: TRBJ1-1; cdr3_aa: CASSLTTGATEAFF; cdr3_nt: TGTGCCAGCAGTCTCACTACAGGGGCCACTGAAGCTTTCTTT
v_call: TRBV7-9; clone_size: few; d_call: -; j_call: TRBJ2-1; cdr3_aa: CASSLGPWSPNNEQFF; cdr3_nt: TGTGCCAGCAGCTTAGGACCGTGGTCTCCGAACAATGAGCAGTTCTTC
v_call: TRBV20-1; clone_size: few; d_call: TRBD2; j_call: TRBJ2-2; cdr3_aa: CSARSGSLSTGELFF; cdr3_nt: TGCAGTGCCCGAAGCGGGAGCTTGAGCACCGGGGAGCTGTTTTTT
v_call: TRBV29-1; clone_size: -; d_call: -; j_call: TRBJ1-4; cdr3_aa: CSVEGEANEKLFF; cdr3_nt: TGCAGCGTTGAGGGAGAGGCTAATGAAAAACTGTTTTTT
v_call: TRBV10-3; clone_size: few; d_call: TRBD2; j_call: TRBJ2-3; cdr3_aa: CAIRGAGGPDTQYF; cdr3_nt: TGTGCCATCAGAGGGGCGGGGGGCCCTGATACGCAGTATTTT
v_call: TRBV28; clone_size: -; d_call: -; j_call: TRBJ1-5; cdr3_aa: CASTTIDGYNQPQHF; cdr3_nt: TGTGCCAGCACCACAATTGACGGCTACAATCAGCCCCAGCATTTT
v_call: TRBV19; clone_size: few; d_call: TRBD2; j_call: TRBJ2-3; cdr3_aa: CASGLVARDTQYF; cdr3_nt: TGTGCCAGTGGACTAGTGGCCCGAGATACGCAGTATTTT
v_call: TRBV6-1; clone_size: -; d_call: -; j_call: TRBJ1-1; cdr3_aa: CASHTPTNTEAFF; cdr3_nt: TGTGCCAGCCATACTCCTACCAACACTGAAGCTTTCTTT
v_call: TRBV20-1; clone_size: few; d_call: -; j_call: TRBJ2-1; cdr3_aa: CSARDLSKAGGRHNEQFF; cdr3_nt: TGCAGTGCTAGAGATCTTTCTAAAGCTGGGGGGCGTCACAATGAGCAGTTCTTC
v_call: TRBV5-1; clone_size: -; d_call: -; j_call: TRBJ2-6; cdr3_aa: CASSLEGFGANVLTF; cdr3_nt: TGCGCCAGCAGCTTGGAGGGCTTCGGGGCCAACGTCCTGACTTTC
v_call: TRBV2; clone_size: many; d_call: TRBD1; j_call: TRBJ1-5; cdr3_aa: CASSAVGGQLNQPQHF; cdr3_nt: TGTGCCAGCAGTGCCGTTGGGGGACAGCTCAATCAGCCCCAGCATTTT
v_call: TRBV7-2; clone_size: few; d_call: TRBD2; j_call: TRBJ2-5; cdr3_aa: CASSLSAARGQETQYF; cdr3_nt: TGTGCCAGCAGCTTAAGTGCGGCGCGGGGGCAAGAGACCCAGTACTTC
v_call: TRBV5-1; clone_size: few; d_call: TRBD1; j_call: TRBJ1-2; cdr3_aa: CASSLGPGQGSGYTF; cdr3_nt: TGCGCCAGCAGCTTGGGGCCGGGACAGGGTTCCGGCTACACCTTC
v_call: TRBV28; clone_size: -; d_call: TRBD2; j_call: TRBJ2-7; cdr3_aa: CASSFPAGELMYEQYF; cdr3_nt: TGTGCCAGCAGTTTCCCAGCGGGAGAATTGATGTACGAGCAGTACTTC
v_call: TRBV10-1; clone_size: many; d_call: -; j_call: TRBJ1-1; cdr3_aa: CRPGEGTEAFF; cdr3_nt: TGCCGTCCGGGGGAAGGCACTGAAGCTTTCTTT
v_call: TRBV3-1; clone_size: few; d_call: -; j_call: TRBJ1-2; cdr3_aa: CASSQQALYGYTF; cdr3_nt: TGTGCCAGCAGCCAACAGGCCCTCTATGGCTACACCTTC
v_call: TRBV20-1; clone_size: many; d_call: -; j_call: TRBJ1-1; cdr3_aa: CSARLGGPTEAFF; cdr3_nt: TGCAGTGCTAGACTCGGGGGTCCCACTGAAGCTTTCTTT
v_call: TRBV12-3/TRBV12-4; clone_size: -; d_call: -; j_call: TRBJ1-3; cdr3_aa: CASSPSRGAIYF; cdr3_nt: TGTGCCAGCAGCCCCTCGAGGGGGGCCATATATTTT
v_call: TRBV4-1; clone_size: -; d_call: -; j_call: TRBJ2-7; cdr3_aa: CASSPQGGTYEQYF; cdr3_nt: TGCGCCAGCAGCCCCCAGGGCGGCACCTACGAGCAGTACTTC
v_call: TRBV28; clone_size: -; d_call: -; j_call: TRBJ2-1; cdr3_aa: CASSSQGSLHYNEQFF; cdr3_nt: TGTGCCAGCAGTTCCCAAGGCTCCCTCCACTACAATGAGCAGTTCTTC
v_call: TRBV7-6; clone_size: few; d_call: TRBD1; j_call: TRBJ1-5; cdr3_aa: CASSQLSGDRHF; cdr3_nt: TGTGCCAGCAGTCAACTGAGTGGGGACAGGCATTTT
v_call: TRBV9; clone_size: many; d_call: -; j_call: TRBJ2-7; cdr3_aa: CASSLNYREGYEQYF; cdr3_nt: TGTGCCAGCAGTCTAAACTACAGGGAGGGCTACGAGCAGTACTTC
v_call: TRBV20-1; clone_size: -; d_call: TRBD1; j_call: TRBJ2-1; cdr3_aa: CSANRGSSYNEQFF; cdr3_nt: TGCAGTGCCAACAGGGGAAGCTCCTACAATGAGCAGTTCTTC
v_call: TRBV20-1; clone_size: few; d_call: TRBD2; j_call: TRBJ2-1; cdr3_aa: CSVASGNYNEQFF; cdr3_nt: TGCAGTGTAGCTAGCGGAAATTACAATGAGCAGTTCTTC